Below, 20 T cell receptor beta chains from the same sample are listed, as sequenced in a study of CD4 T cells in relation to SARS-CoV-2 and coronaviruses. These TCRs' antigens remain unknown. Unexposed donor CD4+ T cells date from about 2011-2019, before the COVID-19 pandemic. The cells were cultured for 10 days before CD4+ T cells were isolated. The assay was immunoSEQ multiplex PCR, and TCRdb's table has in-frame clones only and misses some. The table has roughly 12,000 clones, 70% to 85% seen once; the top ten hold around 13%. The specimen sequenced was CD4+ T cells from PBMCs, cultured in vitro. These receptors were collected from a human donor in good health.

The V gene is TRBV12-3 or TRBV12-4, the J gene TRBJ1-1; TRBD1 is a possible D gene (5 bases). The CDR3 spans 13 residues. V lost 6 bases to trimming and J lost 3 bases, with 11 bases between them. The CDR3 sequence is CASRLQEDTEAFF. CDR3 in DNA: TGTGCCAGCAGACTACAGGAAGACACTGAAGCTTTCTTT.

The genes are TRBV5-1 and TRBJ1-2; 8 bases fit TRBD1. Trimming cost V 0 bases and J 4 bases; bases outside gene matches: 2. This CDR3 region has 14 residues. Germline V gene lookup returns CDR1 SGHRS and CDR2 YFSETQ. The CDR3 DNA reads TGCGCCAGCAGCTTGGGACAGGGGCCCTATGGCTACACCTTC. It yields the protein CASSLGQGPYGYTF.

The chain is built from TRBV4-2 and TRBJ1-2, with 7 positions matching TRBD1. The CDR3 totals 17 residues. Per the germline V gene, CDR1 is LGHNA and CDR2 is YNFKEQ. Trimming at V came to 0 bases and at J to 2 bases, leaving 9 bases not matched to a gene. The CDR3 DNA is TGTGCCAGCAGCCAAGATCAGGCGACAGGGACCAACTATGGCTACACCTTC. Translating gives CASSQDQATGTNYGYTF.

The gene calls are TRBV5-6 and TRBJ2-5; 11 nucleotides agree with TRBD1. The V gene's germline CDR1 is SGHDT and CDR2 YYEEEE. Trimming took 4 bases from V and 5 from J; bases not matched to a gene: 10. CDR3 length: 16 residues. CDR3 coding DNA: TGTGCCAGCAGCCCCCGGGACAGGGGGTTCCGGGAGACCCAGTACTTC. Protein product: CASSPRDRGFRETQYF.

This clone was seen just once. The rearrangement links TRBV11-3 to TRBJ2-2; D perhaps matches TRBD2 (7 bases). The CDR3 is 17 amino acids. Germline V lookup: CDR1 SGHNT, CDR2 YENEEA. The V end lost 3 bases, the J end lost 7 bases, and 21 bases lay between the germline ends. The CDR3 sequence: CASSFEDRGAFRGELFF. The CDR3 region has the DNA TGTGCCAGCAGCTTCGAGGACCGGGGGGCCTTCCGCGGGGAGCTGTTTTTT.

CDR3 DNA sequence: TGTGCCAGCAGTTACCGGGGGGCCAGCAATCAGCCCCAGCATTTT. Its protein product is CASSYRGASNQPQHF. The chain recombines TRBV6-2 or TRBV6-3 with TRBJ1-5; a weak D match, TRBD1 (6 bases). Germline V gives CDR1 MNHEY, CDR2 SVGEGT. V gave up 2 bases and J gave up 1 base, with 9 bases separating them. There are 15 residues in the CDR3.

The rearrangement joins TRBV30 to TRBJ2-2, with 12 nucleotides matching TRBD2. V lost 3 bases and J lost 4; bases outside the gene matches: 6. The germline CDR1 and CDR2 sequences are GTSNPN and SVGIG (reference sequence). This CDR3 contains 16 residues. The CDR3 spells CAWRTSGSGVTGELFF. The CDR3 region has the DNA TGTGCCTGGAGGACTAGCGGGAGTGGCGTCACCGGGGAGCTGTTTTTT.

V and J are TRBV19 and TRBJ1-4, with D possibly matching TRBD1 (6 bases). V was shortened by 4 bases and J by 3 bases, with 18 bases between the two germline ends. This CDR3 is 17 amino acids long. The V gene's germline CDR1 is LNHDA and CDR2 SQIVND (reference sequence). The CDR3 loop is CASSRIGQTGANEKLFF. The CDR3 DNA sequence: TGTGCCAGTAGTAGGATCGGGCAGACAGGAGCTAATGAAAAACTGTTTTTT.

The chain combines TRBV6-1 with TRBJ2-6, with a weak D call TRBD1 (5 bases). This CDR3 has 16 amino acids. Germline V CDR1 and CDR2: MNHNS, SASEGT. Trimming removed 4 bases from V and 2 bases from J, with 12 bases in between. CDR3 region: CASSGGRVAGANVLTF. DNA of the CDR3: TGTGCCAGCAGTGGGGGCAGGGTCGCTGGGGCCAACGTCCTGACTTTC.

This sequence joins TRBV19 and TRBJ2-2; D unclear. This CDR3 is built from 15 residues. The germline gives CDR1 LNHDA, CDR2 SQIVND (reference sequence). Trimming stripped 3 bases from V and 0 bases from J, with 8 bases between. The chain's CDR3 is CASSMGSPNTGELFF. CDR3 nucleotides: TGTGCCAGTAGTATGGGATCCCCGAACACCGGGGAGCTGTTTTTT.

V is TRBV5-1 and J is TRBJ2-5; D unresolved. Germline values: CDR1 SGHRS, CDR2 YFSETQ. This CDR3 is 15 amino acids long. The ends were cut back, 0 bases at V and 5 bases at J, with 14 bases in the middle. The CDR3 DNA sequence: TGCGCCAGCAGCTTGGACGGTCCCCGACGGGAGACCCAGTACTTC. Protein product: CASSLDGPRRETQYF.

CDR3 loop: CASTQLGGQAGYGYTF. CDR3 DNA: TGTGCCAGTACTCAATTGGGGGGACAGGCGGGCTATGGCTACACCTTC. This sequence joins TRBV19 and TRBJ1-2; TRBD1 matches 8 bases. Per the germline V gene, CDR1 is LNHDA and CDR2 is SQIVND (reference sequence). This CDR3 is 16 amino acids long. The V gene end was trimmed by 7 bases and the J gene end by 4 bases; junction bases not matched to a gene: 14.

The chain employs TRBV7-9 and TRBJ1-5; 9 bases fit TRBD1. Germline CDR1 reads SEHNR; CDR2 reads FQNEAQ (reference sequence). V gave up 5 bases and J gave up 0 bases; unmatched junction bases: 8. The CDR3 is 17 residues long. The CDR3, as DNA: TGTGCCAGCAGCCGGGGACAGGGAGCCCATAGCAATCAGCCCCAGCATTTT. It yields the protein CASSRGQGAHSNQPQHF.

This clone occurred a few times. V is TRBV6-5 and J is TRBJ1-1, with D possibly matching TRBD1 (5 bases). There are 13 residues in the CDR3. Germline V gene data show CDR1 as MNHEY and CDR2 as SVGAGI. The V and J ends lost 6 bases and 1 base respectively, with 9 bases between them. CDR3: CASRTGTNTEAFF. The CDR3 nucleotides read TGTGCCAGCAGGACGGGGACGAACACTGAAGCTTTCTTT.

The rearrangement joins TRBV2 to TRBJ2-2, with TRBD2 matching 10 bases. This CDR3 is 15 amino acids long. The germline gives CDR1 SNHLY, CDR2 FYNNEI. Unmatched junction bases numbered 2, after V lost 4 bases and J lost 3 bases. CDR3 bases: TGTGCCAGCAGTGGGACTAGCGGTCACACCGGGGAGCTGTTTTTT. Protein product: CASSGTSGHTGELFF.

This chain connects TRBV4-2 to TRBJ1-5; D gene ambiguous. V was pared by 0 bases and J by 9 bases, with 18 bases between. This CDR3 is 16 amino acids long. Looked up from germline, CDR1 is LGHNA and CDR2 is YNFKEQ. CDR3 sequence (DNA): TGTGCCAGCAGCCAAGAAGCGATAGATGCACGTTGGCCCCAGCATTTT. It specifies CASSQEAIDARWPQHF.

This clone was picked up one time. This chain uses TRBV4-3 with TRBJ2-7; 13 bases agree with TRBD2. The V gene end was trimmed by 3 bases and the J gene end by 12 bases; junction bases not matched to a gene: 8. Germline V lookup: CDR1 LGHNA, CDR2 YSLEER. The CDR3 covers 14 residues. CDR3 in DNA: TGCGCCAGCAGCCAGGACACTAGCGGGAGGGGGCTGTACTTC. Encoded protein: CASSQDTSGRGLYF.

The chain joins TRBV11-2 to TRBJ2-3; unclear D gene. The V gene's germline CDR1 is SGHAT and CDR2 FQNNGV. V was trimmed by 4 bases and J by 7 bases, leaving 12 bases between them. This CDR3 is 13 amino acids long. In DNA, the CDR3 is TGTGCCAGCAGCTGGGGTGGGTCGAATACGCAGTATTTT. Translating it yields CASSWGGSNTQYF.

The rearrangement joins TRBV19 to TRBJ2-2; 7 bases are shared with TRBD1. The CDR3 loop spans 13 amino acids. Germline trimming cut 10 bases from V and 6 bases from J; bases unmatched to any gene: 8. The germline V gene has CDR1 LNHDA and CDR2 SQIVND (reference sequence). In DNA, the CDR3 is TGTGCCACCAGGGGGTGGGAAGCCGGGGAGCTGTTTTTT. As protein: CATRGWEAGELFF.

The V call is TRBV2, the J call TRBJ1-1; D remains ambiguous. Germline CDR1 and CDR2: SNHLY and FYNNEI. The V end lost 3 bases, the J end lost 5 bases, and 10 bases lay between the germline ends. The CDR3 length is 13 residues. CDR3 sequence reads: CASSEVTGTEAFF. The CDR3 DNA is TGTGCCAGCAGTGAGGTTACGGGGACTGAAGCTTTCTTT. The entire variable domain, with the rest obtained from reference TRBV2 and TRBJ1-1, is as follows: EPEVTQTPSHQVTQMGQEVILRCVPISNHLYFYWYRQILGQKVEFLVSFYNNEISEKSEIFDDQFSVERPDGSNFTLKIRSTKLEDSAMYFCASSEVTGTEAFFGQGTRLTVV.